A single sample is the source of the 7 T cell receptor beta chains below, sequenced in a study of T cells expressing NK-cell markers. TCRdb reprocessed the 5' RACE reads, with one entry per CDR3 protein and no DNA. This listing includes hundreds of thousands of distinct CDR3 sequences. Input material: blood T cells: a sorted CD56 or NKG2C T cell subset, CD4+ or CD8+ T cells, or bulk PBMC T cells (not recorded which). The receptors were sampled from a woman aged 18 to 75 in good health.

V and J are TRBV18 and TRBJ1-2; the TRBD1 assignment by TCRdb is unverifiable without DNA. The CDR3 runs 17 residues. Germline V gives CDR1 KGHSH, CDR2 LQKENI. The CDR3 loop is CASSPYSQGPSGYGYTF. The full variable domain, completed using reference TRBV18 and TRBJ1-2, is NAGVMQNPRHLVRRRGQEARLRCSPMKGHSHVYWYRQLPEEGLKFMVYLQKENIIDESGMPKERFSAEFPKEGPSILRIQQVVRGDSAAYFCASSPYSQGPSGYGYTFGSGTRLTVV.

The rearrangement joins TRBV12-3 or TRBV12-4 to TRBJ1-2; absent DNA, TCRdb's TRBD1 call cannot be checked. CDR3 length equals 12 residues. This CDR3 reads CASSRPQSSYTF.

V is TRBV9 and J is TRBJ2-7; without DNA, the TCRdb call of TRBD1 cannot be checked. Per the germline V gene, CDR1 is SGDLS and CDR2 is YYNGEE. The CDR3 totals 14 residues. The CDR3 region is CASNSRGQTYEQYF.

This chain joins TRBV20-1 and TRBJ2-7; TCRdb's D call of TRBD2 is untestable without DNA. CDR1 and CDR2 (germline): DFQATT, SNEGSKA (reference sequence). The CDR3 spans 14 residues. CDR3 loop: CSAIGLAGSYEQYF.

The chain recombines TRBV5-5 with TRBJ2-1. The germline V gene encodes CDR1 SGHKS and CDR2 YYEKEE (reference sequence). The CDR3 has 16 amino acids. The CDR3 here is CASSLSRLYSYNEQFF.

The chain is built from TRBV7-2 and TRBJ2-5; TCRdb outputs TRBD2, but without DNA this stays unchecked. This CDR3 has 14 amino acids. Germline CDR1 and CDR2: SGHTA and FQGNSA. The chain's CDR3 is CASSSGLARETQYF.

Here the CDR3 reads CSAARELNYGYTF. This chain connects TRBV29-1 to TRBJ1-2; checking the TCRdb D call of TRBD1 is not possible without DNA. This CDR3 comprises 13 residues. The germline CDR1 and CDR2 sequences are SQVTM and ANQGSEA.